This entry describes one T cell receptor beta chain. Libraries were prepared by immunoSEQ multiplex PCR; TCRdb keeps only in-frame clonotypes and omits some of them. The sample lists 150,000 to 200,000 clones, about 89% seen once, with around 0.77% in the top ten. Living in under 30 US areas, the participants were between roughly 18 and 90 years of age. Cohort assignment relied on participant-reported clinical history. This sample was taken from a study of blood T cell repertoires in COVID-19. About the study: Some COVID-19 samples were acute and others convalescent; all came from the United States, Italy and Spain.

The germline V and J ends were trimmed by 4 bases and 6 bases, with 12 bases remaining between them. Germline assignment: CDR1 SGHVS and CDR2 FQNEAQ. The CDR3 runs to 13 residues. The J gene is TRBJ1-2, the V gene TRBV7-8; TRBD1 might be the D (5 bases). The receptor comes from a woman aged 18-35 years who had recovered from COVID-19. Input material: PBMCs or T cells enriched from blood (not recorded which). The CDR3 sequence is CASSSQGFDGYTF. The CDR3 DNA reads TGTGCCAGCAGCTCGCAGGGCTTTGATGGCTACACCTTC. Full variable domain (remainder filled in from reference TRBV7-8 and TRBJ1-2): GAGVSQSPRYKVAKRGQDVALRCDPISGHVSLFWYQQALGQGPEFLTYFQNEAQLDKSGLPSDRFFAERPEGSVSTLKIQRTQQEDSAVYLCASSSQGFDGYTFGSGTRLTVV.